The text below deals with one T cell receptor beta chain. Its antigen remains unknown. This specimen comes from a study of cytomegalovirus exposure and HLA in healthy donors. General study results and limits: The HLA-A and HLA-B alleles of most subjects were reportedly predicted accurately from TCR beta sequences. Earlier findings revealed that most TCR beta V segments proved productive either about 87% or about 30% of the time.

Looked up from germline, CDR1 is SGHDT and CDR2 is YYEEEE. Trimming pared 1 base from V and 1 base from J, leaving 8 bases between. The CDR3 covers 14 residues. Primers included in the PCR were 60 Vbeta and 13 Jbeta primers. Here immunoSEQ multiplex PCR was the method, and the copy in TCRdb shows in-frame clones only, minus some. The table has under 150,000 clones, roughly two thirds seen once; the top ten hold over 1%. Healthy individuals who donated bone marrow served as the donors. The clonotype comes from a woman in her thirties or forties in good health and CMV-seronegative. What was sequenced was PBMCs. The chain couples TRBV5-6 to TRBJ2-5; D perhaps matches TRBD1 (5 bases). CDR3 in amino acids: CASSLPDTQETQYF. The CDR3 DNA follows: TGTGCCAGCAGCTTGCCGGACACCCAAGAGACCCAGTACTTC. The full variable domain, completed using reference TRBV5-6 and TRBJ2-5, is DAGVTQSPTHLIKTRGQQVTLRCSPKSGHDTVSWYQQALGQGPQFIFQYYEEEERQRGNFPDRFSGHQFPNYSSELNVNALLLGDSALYLCASSLPDTQETQYFGPGTRLLVL.